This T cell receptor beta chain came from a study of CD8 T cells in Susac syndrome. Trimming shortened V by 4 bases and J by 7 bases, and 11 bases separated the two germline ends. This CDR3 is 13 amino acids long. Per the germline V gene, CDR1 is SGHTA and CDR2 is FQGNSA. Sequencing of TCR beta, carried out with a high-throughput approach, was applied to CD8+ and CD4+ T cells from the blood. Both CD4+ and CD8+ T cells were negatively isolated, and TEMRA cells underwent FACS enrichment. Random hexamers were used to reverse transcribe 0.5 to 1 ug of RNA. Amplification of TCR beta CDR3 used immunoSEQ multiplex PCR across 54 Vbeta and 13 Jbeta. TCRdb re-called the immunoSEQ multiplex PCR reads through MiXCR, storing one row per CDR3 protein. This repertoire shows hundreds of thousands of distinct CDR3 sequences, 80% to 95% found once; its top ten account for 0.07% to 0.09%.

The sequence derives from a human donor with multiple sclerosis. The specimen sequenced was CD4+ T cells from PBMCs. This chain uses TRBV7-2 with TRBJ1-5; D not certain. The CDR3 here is CASSSRVGQPQHF. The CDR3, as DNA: TGTGCCAGCAGCTCCCGGGTTGGACAGCCCCAGCATTTT.